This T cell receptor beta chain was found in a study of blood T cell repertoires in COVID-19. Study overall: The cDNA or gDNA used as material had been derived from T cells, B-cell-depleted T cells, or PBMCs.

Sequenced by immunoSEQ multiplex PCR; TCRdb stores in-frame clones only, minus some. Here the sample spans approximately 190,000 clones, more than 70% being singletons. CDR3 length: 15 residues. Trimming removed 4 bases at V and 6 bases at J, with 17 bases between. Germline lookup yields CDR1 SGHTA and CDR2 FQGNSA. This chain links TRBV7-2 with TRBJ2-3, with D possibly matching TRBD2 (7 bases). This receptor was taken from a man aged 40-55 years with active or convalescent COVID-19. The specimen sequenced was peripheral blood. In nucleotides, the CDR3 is TGTGCCAGCAGCTCCTACCCCGGGGGGCAGGATACGCAGTATTTT. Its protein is CASSSYPGGQDTQYF.